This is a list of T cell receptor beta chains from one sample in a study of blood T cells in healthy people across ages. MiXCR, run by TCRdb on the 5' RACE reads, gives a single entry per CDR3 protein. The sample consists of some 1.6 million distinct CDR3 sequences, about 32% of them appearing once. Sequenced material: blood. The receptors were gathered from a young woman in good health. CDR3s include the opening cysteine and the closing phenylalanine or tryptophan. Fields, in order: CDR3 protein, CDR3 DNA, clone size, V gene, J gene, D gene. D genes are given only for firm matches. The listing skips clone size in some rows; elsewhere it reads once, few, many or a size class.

CDR3 protein: CAIRESGQGTEQYF; CDR3 DNA: TGTGCCATCAGGGAGTCAGGACAGGGAACCGAGCAGTACTTC; clone size: -; V gene: TRBV10-3; J gene: TRBJ2-7; D gene: TRBD1
CDR3 protein: CASSLLFPDRGVDEQFF; CDR3 DNA: TGTGCCAGCAGTTTATTGTTCCCGGACAGGGGAGTGGATGAGCAGTTCTTC; clone size: -; V gene: TRBV27; J gene: TRBJ2-1; D gene: TRBD1
CDR3 protein: CASSSGGQIYEQYF; CDR3 DNA: TGTGCCAGCAGCTCGGGAGGTCAGATCTACGAGCAGTACTTC; clone size: -; V gene: TRBV11-2; J gene: TRBJ2-7; D gene: TRBD2
CDR3 protein: CATSDSGVNTEAFF; CDR3 DNA: TGTGCCACCAGTGATTCAGGTGTGAACACTGAAGCTTTCTTT; clone size: -; V gene: TRBV24-1; J gene: TRBJ1-1; D gene: -
CDR3 protein: CASRGGANTDTQYF; CDR3 DNA: TGTGCCAGCAGGGGGGGGGCCAACACAGATACGCAGTATTTT; clone size: few; V gene: TRBV6-2/TRBV6-3; J gene: TRBJ2-3; D gene: -
CDR3 protein: CASRWGTMNTEAFF; CDR3 DNA: TGTGCCAGCAGGTGGGGGACAATGAACACTGAAGCTTTCTTT; clone size: -; V gene: TRBV2; J gene: TRBJ1-1; D gene: -
CDR3 protein: CASSPGLRLLHEQFF; CDR3 DNA: TGTGCCAGCAGTCCGGGACTAAGGCTTCTCCATGAGCAGTTCTTC; clone size: -; V gene: TRBV6-5; J gene: TRBJ2-1; D gene: TRBD2
CDR3 protein: CATGGTNSYNFRFF; CDR3 DNA: TGCGCCACCGGGGGTACAAACTCCTACAATTTCCGGTTCTTC; clone size: -; V gene: TRBV4-1; J gene: TRBJ2-1; D gene: -
CDR3 protein: CASSSNVAGGFGYTF; CDR3 DNA: TGTGCCAGCAGCTCGAATGTGGCAGGGGGCTTTGGCTACACCTTC; clone size: -; V gene: TRBV5-6; J gene: TRBJ1-2; D gene: TRBD1
CDR3 protein: CASSQDSWGLGLYEQYF; CDR3 DNA: TGCGCCAGCAGCCAAGATTCGTGGGGCTTAGGCCTCTACGAGCAGTACTTC; clone size: many; V gene: TRBV4-1; J gene: TRBJ2-7; D gene: -
CDR3 protein: CASSNTPAYEQYF; CDR3 DNA: TGTGCCAGCAGCAACACGCCAGCCTACGAGCAGTACTTC; clone size: many; V gene: TRBV7-9; J gene: TRBJ2-7; D gene: -
CDR3 protein: CASSLWAPLPGQKYNSTLHF; CDR3 DNA: TGTGCCAGCAGTTTATGGGCCCCCCTCCCCGGACAGAAATATAATTCAACCCTCCACTTT; clone size: -; V gene: TRBV28; J gene: TRBJ1-6; D gene: -
CDR3 protein: CASSYLRSTNEKLFF; CDR3 DNA: TGTGCCAGCAGTTACTTAAGGTCTACTAATGAAAAACTGTTTTTT; clone size: -; V gene: TRBV6-5; J gene: TRBJ1-4; D gene: -
CDR3 protein: CASSYRAREETQYF; CDR3 DNA: TGTGCCAGCAGTTACCGGGCGAGGGAGGAGACCCAGTACTTC; clone size: few; V gene: TRBV6-6; J gene: TRBJ2-5; D gene: -
CDR3 protein: CATSRATGGSYEQYF; CDR3 DNA: TGTGCCACCAGCAGAGCGACAGGGGGCTCCTACGAGCAGTACTTC; clone size: -; V gene: TRBV15; J gene: TRBJ2-7; D gene: TRBD1
CDR3 protein: CASSLVGQGAMGETQYF; CDR3 DNA: TGTGCCAGCAGCTTAGTGGGACAGGGGGCTATGGGGGAGACCCAGTACTTC; clone size: -; V gene: TRBV7-2; J gene: TRBJ2-5; D gene: TRBD1
CDR3 protein: CSVAGEVGDTLSNQPQHF; CDR3 DNA: TGCAGCGTTGCCGGTGAGGTCGGGGATACTCTAAGCAATCAGCCCCAGCATTTT; clone size: many; V gene: TRBV29-1; J gene: TRBJ1-5; D gene: -
CDR3 protein: CASSLDPAGYEQYF; CDR3 DNA: TGTGCCAGCAGCTTAGATCCTGCGGGGTACGAGCAGTACTTC; clone size: -; V gene: TRBV11-2; J gene: TRBJ2-7; D gene: -
CDR3 protein: CASSLGTRGAQYF; CDR3 DNA: TGTGCCAGCTCCCTGGGGACGAGGGGGGCCCAGTACTTC; clone size: -; V gene: TRBV6-5; J gene: TRBJ2-5; D gene: -
CDR3 protein: CASHHSGSYNEQFF; CDR3 DNA: TGTGCCAGCCACCATTCGGGCTCCTACAATGAGCAGTTCTTC; clone size: -; V gene: TRBV6-6; J gene: TRBJ2-1; D gene: -
CDR3 protein: CASSRPRPPDTQYF; CDR3 DNA: TGTGCCAGCAGCCGTCCACGGCCCCCAGATACGCAGTATTTT; clone size: many; V gene: TRBV7-2; J gene: TRBJ2-3; D gene: -
CDR3 protein: CASSRGQGIEQYF; CDR3 DNA: TGTGCCAGCAGCAGGGGACAGGGGATTGAGCAGTACTTC; clone size: -; V gene: TRBV7-8; J gene: TRBJ2-7; D gene: TRBD1
CDR3 protein: CASSYSRDTITNEQFF; CDR3 DNA: TGTGCCAGCAGTTACAGCCGGGACACCATAACTAATGAGCAGTTCTTC; clone size: few; V gene: TRBV6-5; J gene: TRBJ2-1; D gene: -
CDR3 protein: CVSSQEATFGYTF; CDR3 DNA: TGTGTCAGCAGCCAAGAGGCGACATTTGGCTACACCTTC; clone size: -; V gene: TRBV14; J gene: TRBJ1-2; D gene: -
CDR3 protein: CSARDRGSLTLRNQPQHF; CDR3 DNA: TGCAGTGCTAGAGATCGGGGTTCCTTGACACTACGCAATCAGCCCCAGCATTTT; clone size: -; V gene: TRBV20-1; J gene: TRBJ1-5; D gene: -
CDR3 protein: CSVVPAGGPNEQFF; CDR3 DNA: TGCAGCGTTGTCCCAGCGGGAGGGCCCAATGAGCAGTTCTTC; clone size: many; V gene: TRBV29-1; J gene: TRBJ2-1; D gene: TRBD2
CDR3 protein: CARSSGGRTYEQYF; CDR3 DNA: TGTGCCAGGTCAAGCGGGGGCCGGACCTACGAGCAGTACTTC; clone size: -; V gene: TRBV2; J gene: TRBJ2-7; D gene: TRBD2
CDR3 protein: CASSSESVGRRYGYTF; CDR3 DNA: TGTGCCAGCAGCTCCGAAAGCGTAGGACGGAGATATGGCTACACCTTC; clone size: few; V gene: TRBV7-9; J gene: TRBJ1-2; D gene: -
CDR3 protein: CSAPPTSGAYNEQFF; CDR3 DNA: TGCAGTGCCCCCCCGACTAGCGGGGCGTACAATGAGCAGTTCTTC; clone size: -; V gene: TRBV20-1; J gene: TRBJ2-1; D gene: TRBD2
CDR3 protein: CASSLYEGLHTDTQYF; CDR3 DNA: TGTGCCAGCAGTTTATACGAGGGACTACACACAGATACGCAGTATTTT; clone size: -; V gene: TRBV27; J gene: TRBJ2-3; D gene: TRBD2
CDR3 protein: CASSAPETPQHF; CDR3 DNA: TGTGCCAGCAGTGCCCCCGAGACTCCCCAGCATTTT; clone size: -; V gene: TRBV2; J gene: TRBJ1-5; D gene: -
CDR3 protein: CASSGRLAGTSFTDTQYF; CDR3 DNA: TGTGCCAGCAGCGGACGACTAGCGGGGACCTCCTTCACAGATACGCAGTATTTT; clone size: few; V gene: TRBV9; J gene: TRBJ2-3; D gene: TRBD2
CDR3 protein: CAGSPAYMTLKEDTQYF; CDR3 DNA: TGTGCCGGCTCACCCGCATACATGACCTTAAAGGAAGATACGCAGTATTTT; clone size: -; V gene: TRBV18; J gene: TRBJ2-3; D gene: -
CDR3 protein: CASSRTAETQYF; CDR3 DNA: TGCGCCAGCAGCCGGACAGCGGAGACCCAGTACTTC; clone size: many; V gene: TRBV5-1; J gene: TRBJ2-5; D gene: -
CDR3 protein: CASSPVGSSYNLPLHF; CDR3 DNA: TGCGCCAGCAGCCCCGTCGGTAGCTCCTATAATTTACCCCTCCACTTT; clone size: -; V gene: TRBV4-1; J gene: TRBJ1-6; D gene: -
CDR3 protein: CASSKDRERSNQPQHF; CDR3 DNA: TGTGCCAGCAGCAAGGACAGGGAACGGAGCAATCAGCCCCAGCATTTT; clone size: -; V gene: TRBV21-1; J gene: TRBJ1-5; D gene: -
CDR3 protein: CASSLQRLRGVNEQFF; CDR3 DNA: TGTGCCAGCAGCCTCCAGCGCTTGAGGGGTGTCAATGAGCAGTTCTTC; clone size: many; V gene: TRBV7-2; J gene: TRBJ2-1; D gene: -
CDR3 protein: CASSPRVRGSDTQYF; CDR3 DNA: TGTGCCAGCTCACCACGGGTCAGGGGGTCAGATACGCAGTATTTT; clone size: -; V gene: TRBV18; J gene: TRBJ2-3; D gene: TRBD1
CDR3 protein: CSANFPSGRVYNEQFF; CDR3 DNA: TGCAGTGCTAACTTCCCTAGCGGGAGGGTCTACAATGAGCAGTTCTTC; clone size: few; V gene: TRBV20-1; J gene: TRBJ2-1; D gene: TRBD2
CDR3 protein: CASRGTSGDFSGANVLTF; CDR3 DNA: TGCGCCAGCAGGGGGACTAGCGGGGACTTCTCTGGGGCCAACGTCCTGACTTTC; clone size: -; V gene: TRBV5-1; J gene: TRBJ2-6; D gene: TRBD2
CDR3 protein: CASSADRDDEQYF; CDR3 DNA: TGTGCCAGCAGTGCCGACAGGGACGACGAGCAGTACTTC; clone size: -; V gene: TRBV2; J gene: TRBJ2-7; D gene: TRBD1
CDR3 protein: CASSLAGRRNTEAFF; CDR3 DNA: TGCGCCAGCAGCTTGGCCGGCAGGCGGAACACTGAAGCTTTCTTT; clone size: once; V gene: TRBV5-1; J gene: TRBJ1-1; D gene: -
CDR3 protein: CASSIGTGEGNSPLHF; CDR3 DNA: TGTGCCAGCAGTATTGGGACAGGGGAGGGTAATTCACCCCTCCACTTT; clone size: few; V gene: TRBV27; J gene: TRBJ1-6; D gene: TRBD1
CDR3 protein: CASSDLAGSRAKNIQYF; CDR3 DNA: TGTGCCAGCAGTGATCTAGCGGGTTCCCGAGCCAAAAACATTCAGTACTTC; clone size: once; V gene: TRBV6-1; J gene: TRBJ2-4; D gene: TRBD2
CDR3 protein: CASSPPGAGLAVGNEQYF; CDR3 DNA: TGTGCCAGCAGCCCGCCCGGAGCGGGCTTGGCCGTGGGGAACGAGCAGTACTTC; clone size: -; V gene: TRBV9; J gene: TRBJ2-7; D gene: -
CDR3 protein: CASSEASGETQYF; CDR3 DNA: TGTGCCAGCAGTGAAGCCTCGGGGGAGACCCAGTACTTC; clone size: -; V gene: TRBV6-1; J gene: TRBJ2-5; D gene: -
CDR3 protein: CASLREAGYEQYF; CDR3 DNA: TGTGCCAGCCTGCGGGAAGCGGGTTACGAGCAGTACTTC; clone size: few; V gene: TRBV28; J gene: TRBJ2-7; D gene: -
CDR3 protein: CASSPRASGAETQYF; CDR3 DNA: TGTGCCAGCTCACCACGGGCTAGCGGGGCAGAGACCCAGTACTTC; clone size: few; V gene: TRBV18; J gene: TRBJ2-5; D gene: TRBD2
CDR3 protein: CASSVAGGPEEQYF; CDR3 DNA: TGTGCCAGCAGCGTAGCGGGAGGGCCGGAAGAGCAGTACTTC; clone size: -; V gene: TRBV27; J gene: TRBJ2-7; D gene: TRBD2
CDR3 protein: CASRRVQGLRNSPLHF; CDR3 DNA: TGTGCCAGCAGGCGGGTACAGGGGTTGCGGAATTCACCCCTCCACTTT; clone size: few; V gene: TRBV6-2/TRBV6-3; J gene: TRBJ1-6; D gene: TRBD1
CDR3 protein: CASSLTSGSGWETQYF; CDR3 DNA: TGCGCCAGCAGTTTGACTAGCGGGAGTGGGTGGGAGACCCAGTACTTC; clone size: -; V gene: TRBV10-2; J gene: TRBJ2-5; D gene: TRBD2
CDR3 protein: CASSLAGVISYEQYF; CDR3 DNA: TGTGCCAGCAGCTTAGCGGGAGTCATCTCCTACGAGCAGTACTTC; clone size: few; V gene: TRBV27; J gene: TRBJ2-7; D gene: TRBD2
CDR3 protein: CAISRGRERANEQYF; CDR3 DNA: TGTGCCATCAGCCGCGGGCGGGAGAGGGCTAACGAGCAGTACTTC; clone size: few; V gene: TRBV10-3; J gene: TRBJ2-7; D gene: TRBD2